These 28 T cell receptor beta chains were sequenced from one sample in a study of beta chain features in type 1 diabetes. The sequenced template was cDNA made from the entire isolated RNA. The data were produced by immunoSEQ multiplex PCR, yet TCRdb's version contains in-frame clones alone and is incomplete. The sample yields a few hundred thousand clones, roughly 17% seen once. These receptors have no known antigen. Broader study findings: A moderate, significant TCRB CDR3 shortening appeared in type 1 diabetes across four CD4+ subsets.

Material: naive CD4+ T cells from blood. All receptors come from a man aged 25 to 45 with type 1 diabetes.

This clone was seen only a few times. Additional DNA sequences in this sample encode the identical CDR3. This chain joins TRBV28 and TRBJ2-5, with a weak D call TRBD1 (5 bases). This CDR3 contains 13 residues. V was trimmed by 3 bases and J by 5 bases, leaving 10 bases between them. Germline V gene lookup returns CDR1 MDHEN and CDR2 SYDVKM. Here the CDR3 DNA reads TGTGCCAGCAGTTTGGGCAGGGTGGAGACCCAGTACTTC. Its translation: CASSLGRVETQYF.

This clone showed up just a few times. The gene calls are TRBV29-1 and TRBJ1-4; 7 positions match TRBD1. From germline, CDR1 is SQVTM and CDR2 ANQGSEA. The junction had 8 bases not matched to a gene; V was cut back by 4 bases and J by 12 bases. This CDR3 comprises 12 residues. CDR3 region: CSVVPDQGELFF. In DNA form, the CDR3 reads TGCAGCGTTGTTCCGGATCAGGGGGAACTGTTTTTT.

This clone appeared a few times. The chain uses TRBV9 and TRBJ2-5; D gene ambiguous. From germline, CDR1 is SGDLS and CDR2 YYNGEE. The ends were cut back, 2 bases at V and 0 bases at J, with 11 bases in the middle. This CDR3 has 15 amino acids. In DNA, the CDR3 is TGTGCCAGCAGCGTCAGCTCCCAAAACCAAGAGACCCAGTACTTC. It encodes CASSVSSQNQETQYF.

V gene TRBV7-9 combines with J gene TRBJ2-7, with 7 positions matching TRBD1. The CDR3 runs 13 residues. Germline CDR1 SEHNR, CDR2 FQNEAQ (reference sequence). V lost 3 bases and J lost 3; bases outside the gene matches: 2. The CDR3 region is CASSFGTVYEQYF. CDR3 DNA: TGTGCCAGCAGCTTCGGGACAGTCTACGAGCAGTACTTC. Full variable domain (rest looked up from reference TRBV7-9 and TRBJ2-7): DTGVSQNPRHKITKRGQNVTFRCDPISEHNRLYWYRQTLGQGPEFLTYFQNEAQLEKSRLLSDRFSAERPKGSFSTLEIQRTEQGDSAMYLCASSFGTVYEQYFGPGTRLTVT.

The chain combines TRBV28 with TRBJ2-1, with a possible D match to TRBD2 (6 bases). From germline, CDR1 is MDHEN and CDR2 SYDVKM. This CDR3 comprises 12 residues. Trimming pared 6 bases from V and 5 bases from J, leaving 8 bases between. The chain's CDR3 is CASRGGNNEQFF. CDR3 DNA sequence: TGTGCCAGCAGAGGCGGGAACAATGAGCAGTTCTTC.

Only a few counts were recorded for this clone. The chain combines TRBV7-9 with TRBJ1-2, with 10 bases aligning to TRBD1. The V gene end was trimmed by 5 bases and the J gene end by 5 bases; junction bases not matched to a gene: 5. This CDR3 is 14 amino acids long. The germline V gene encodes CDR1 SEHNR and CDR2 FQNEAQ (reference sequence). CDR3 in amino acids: CASSTTGGWYGYTF. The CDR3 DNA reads TGTGCCAGCAGCACGACAGGGGGCTGGTATGGCTACACCTTC.

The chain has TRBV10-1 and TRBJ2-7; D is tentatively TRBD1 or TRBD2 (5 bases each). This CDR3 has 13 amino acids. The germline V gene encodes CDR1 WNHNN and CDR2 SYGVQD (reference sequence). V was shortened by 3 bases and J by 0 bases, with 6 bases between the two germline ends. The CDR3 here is CASSDGTSYEQYF. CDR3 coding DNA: TGCGCCAGCAGTGACGGGACCTCCTACGAGCAGTACTTC.

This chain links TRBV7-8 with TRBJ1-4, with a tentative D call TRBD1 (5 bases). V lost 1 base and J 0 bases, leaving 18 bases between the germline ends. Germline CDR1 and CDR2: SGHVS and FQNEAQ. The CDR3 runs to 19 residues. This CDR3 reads CASSLGWGPTGATNEKLFF. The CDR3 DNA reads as TGTGCCAGCAGCTTAGGCTGGGGACCAACAGGTGCAACTAATGAAAAACTGTTTTTT.

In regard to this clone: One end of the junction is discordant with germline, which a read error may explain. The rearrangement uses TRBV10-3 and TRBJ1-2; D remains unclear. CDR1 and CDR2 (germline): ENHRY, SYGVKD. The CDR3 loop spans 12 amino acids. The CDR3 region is CAISESRNGYTF. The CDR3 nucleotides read TGTGCCATCAGCGAGTCCCGAAATGGCTACACCTTC.

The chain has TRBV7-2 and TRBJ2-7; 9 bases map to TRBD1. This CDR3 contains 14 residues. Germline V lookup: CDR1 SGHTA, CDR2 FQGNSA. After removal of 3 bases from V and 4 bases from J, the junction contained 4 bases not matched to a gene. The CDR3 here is CASSFRQGGYEQYF. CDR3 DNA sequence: TGTGCCAGCAGCTTCAGACAGGGGGGTTACGAGCAGTACTTC.

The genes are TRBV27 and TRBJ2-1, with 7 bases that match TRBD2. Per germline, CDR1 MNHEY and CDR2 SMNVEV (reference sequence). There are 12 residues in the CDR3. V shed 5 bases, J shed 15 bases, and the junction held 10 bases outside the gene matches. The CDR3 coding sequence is TGTGCCAGCAGTCCCCAAGGACTAGTTCCGTTCTTC. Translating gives CASSPQGLVPFF.

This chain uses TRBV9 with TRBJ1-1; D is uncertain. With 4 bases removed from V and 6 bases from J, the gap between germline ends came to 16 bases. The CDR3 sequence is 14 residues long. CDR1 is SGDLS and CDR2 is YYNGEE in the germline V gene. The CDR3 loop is CASSPQSVSAEAFF. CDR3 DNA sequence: TGTGCCAGCAGCCCCCAGTCAGTATCAGCTGAAGCTTTCTTT.

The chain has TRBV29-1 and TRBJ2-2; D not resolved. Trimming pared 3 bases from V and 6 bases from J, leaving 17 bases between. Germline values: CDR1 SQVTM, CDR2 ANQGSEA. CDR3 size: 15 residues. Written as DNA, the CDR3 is TGCAGCGTTGACAGCGTTGGCAGAAGGTCCGGGGAGCTGTTTTTT. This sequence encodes CSVDSVGRRSGELFF.

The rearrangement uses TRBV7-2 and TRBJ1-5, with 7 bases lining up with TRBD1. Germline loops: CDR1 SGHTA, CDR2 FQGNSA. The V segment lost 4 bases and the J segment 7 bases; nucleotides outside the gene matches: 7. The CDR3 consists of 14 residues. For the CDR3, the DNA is TGTGCCAGCAGCTCCTTACAGGGGTACCAGCCCCAGCATTTT. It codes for CASSSLQGYQPQHF.

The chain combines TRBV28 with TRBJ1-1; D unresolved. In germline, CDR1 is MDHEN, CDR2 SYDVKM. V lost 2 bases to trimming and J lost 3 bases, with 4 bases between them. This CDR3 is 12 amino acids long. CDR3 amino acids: CASSLQDTEAFF. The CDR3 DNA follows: TGTGCCAGCAGTTTACAGGACACTGAAGCTTTCTTT.

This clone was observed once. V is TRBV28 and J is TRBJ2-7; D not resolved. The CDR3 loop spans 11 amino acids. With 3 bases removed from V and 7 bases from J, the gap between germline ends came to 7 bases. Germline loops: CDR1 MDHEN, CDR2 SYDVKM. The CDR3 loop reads CASSLYLEQYF. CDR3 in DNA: TGTGCCAGCAGTTTGTATTTGGAGCAGTACTTC.

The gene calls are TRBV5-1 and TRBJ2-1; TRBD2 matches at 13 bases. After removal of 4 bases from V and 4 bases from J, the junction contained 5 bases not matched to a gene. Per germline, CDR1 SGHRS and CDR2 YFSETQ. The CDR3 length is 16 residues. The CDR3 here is CASSTELAGGYNEQFF. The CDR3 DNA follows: TGCGCCAGCAGCACAGAACTAGCGGGAGGGTACAATGAGCAGTTCTTC. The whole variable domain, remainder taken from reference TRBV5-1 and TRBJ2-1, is KAGVTQTPRYLIKTRGQQVTLSCSPISGHRSVSWYQQTPGQGLQFLFEYFSETQRNKGNFPGRFSGRQFSNSRSEMNVSTLELGDSALYLCASSTELAGGYNEQFFGPGTRLTVL.

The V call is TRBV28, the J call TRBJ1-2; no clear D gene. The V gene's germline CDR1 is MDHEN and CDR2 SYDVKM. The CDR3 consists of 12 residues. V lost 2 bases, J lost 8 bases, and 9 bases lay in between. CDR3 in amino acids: CASSLAPRGYTF. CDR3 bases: TGTGCCAGCAGTTTAGCCCCTCGGGGCTACACCTTC.

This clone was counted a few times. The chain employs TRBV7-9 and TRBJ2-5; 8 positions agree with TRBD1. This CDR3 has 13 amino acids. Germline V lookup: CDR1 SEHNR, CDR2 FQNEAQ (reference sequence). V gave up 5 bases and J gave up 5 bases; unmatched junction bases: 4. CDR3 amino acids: CASSGRTGETQYF. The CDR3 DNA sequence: TGTGCCAGCAGCGGAAGGACAGGGGAGACCCAGTACTTC.

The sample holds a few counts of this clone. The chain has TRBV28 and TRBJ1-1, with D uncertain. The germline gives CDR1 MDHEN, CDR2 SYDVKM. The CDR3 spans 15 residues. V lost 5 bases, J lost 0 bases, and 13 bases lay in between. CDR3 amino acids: CASSGPRGMNTEAFF. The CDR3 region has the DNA TGTGCCAGCAGTGGCCCTCGGGGAATGAACACTGAAGCTTTCTTT.

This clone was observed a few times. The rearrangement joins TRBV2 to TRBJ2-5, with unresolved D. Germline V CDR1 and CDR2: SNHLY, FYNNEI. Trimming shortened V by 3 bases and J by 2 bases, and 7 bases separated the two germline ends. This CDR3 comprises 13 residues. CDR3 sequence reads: CASSDPTQETQYF. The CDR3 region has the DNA TGTGCCAGCAGTGATCCGACTCAAGAGACCCAGTACTTC.

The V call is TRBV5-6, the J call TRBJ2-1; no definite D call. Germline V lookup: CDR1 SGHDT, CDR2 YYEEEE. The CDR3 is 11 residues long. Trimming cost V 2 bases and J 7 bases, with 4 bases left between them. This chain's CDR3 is CASSFSNEQFF. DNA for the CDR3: TGTGCCAGCAGCTTTAGTAATGAGCAGTTCTTC. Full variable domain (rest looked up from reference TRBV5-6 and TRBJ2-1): DAGVTQSPTHLIKTRGQQVTLRCSPKSGHDTVSWYQQALGQGPQFIFQYYEEEERQRGNFPDRFSGHQFPNYSSELNVNALLLGDSALYLCASSFSNEQFFGPGTRLTVL.

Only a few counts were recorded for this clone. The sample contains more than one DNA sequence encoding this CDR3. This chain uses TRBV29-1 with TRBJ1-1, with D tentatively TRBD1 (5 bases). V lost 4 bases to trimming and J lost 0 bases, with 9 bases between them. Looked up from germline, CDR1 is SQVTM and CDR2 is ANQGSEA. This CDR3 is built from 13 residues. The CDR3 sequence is CSVAGRLNTEAFF. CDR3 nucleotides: TGCAGCGTTGCAGGGAGGCTGAACACTGAAGCTTTCTTT. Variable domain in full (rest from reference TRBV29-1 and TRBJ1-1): SAVISQKPSRDICQRGTSLTIQCQVDSQVTMMFWYRQQPGQSLTLIATANQGSEATYESGFVIDKFPISRPNLTFSTLTVSNMSPEDSSIYLCSVAGRLNTEAFFGQGTRLTVV.

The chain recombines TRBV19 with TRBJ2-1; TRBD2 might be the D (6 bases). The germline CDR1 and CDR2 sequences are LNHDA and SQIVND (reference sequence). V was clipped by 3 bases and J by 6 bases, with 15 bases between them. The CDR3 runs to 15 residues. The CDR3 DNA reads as TGTGCCAGTAGTATCGGGACTTCGCCCTCCAATGAGCAGTTCTTC. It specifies CASSIGTSPSNEQFF.

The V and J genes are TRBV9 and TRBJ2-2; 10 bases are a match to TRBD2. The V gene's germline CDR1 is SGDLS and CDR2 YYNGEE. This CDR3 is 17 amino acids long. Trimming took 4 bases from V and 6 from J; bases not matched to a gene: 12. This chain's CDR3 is CASSPPPSGSYPGELFF. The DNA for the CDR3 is TGTGCCAGCAGCCCTCCACCTAGCGGGAGTTACCCCGGGGAGCTGTTTTTT. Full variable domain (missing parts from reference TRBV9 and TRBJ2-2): DSGVTQTPKHLITATGQRVTLRCSPRSGDLSVYWYQQSLDQGLQFLIQYYNGEERAKGNILERFSAQQFPDLHSELNLSSLELGDSALYFCASSPPPSGSYPGELFFGEGSRLTVL.

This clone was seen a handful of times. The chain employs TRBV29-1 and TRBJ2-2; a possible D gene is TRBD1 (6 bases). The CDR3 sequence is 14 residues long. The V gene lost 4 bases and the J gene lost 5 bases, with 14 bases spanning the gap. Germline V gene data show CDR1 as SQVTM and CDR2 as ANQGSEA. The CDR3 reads CSVVFNRATGELFF. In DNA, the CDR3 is TGCAGCGTTGTCTTTAACAGGGCTACCGGGGAGCTGTTTTTT.

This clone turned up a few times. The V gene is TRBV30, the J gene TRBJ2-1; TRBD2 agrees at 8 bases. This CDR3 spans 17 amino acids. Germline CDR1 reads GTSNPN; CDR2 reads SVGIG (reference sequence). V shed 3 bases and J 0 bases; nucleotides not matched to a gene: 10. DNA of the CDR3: TGTGCCTGGAGACGGCTAGCGGGTGGACCCTCCTACAATGAGCAGTTCTTC. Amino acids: CAWRRLAGGPSYNEQFF.

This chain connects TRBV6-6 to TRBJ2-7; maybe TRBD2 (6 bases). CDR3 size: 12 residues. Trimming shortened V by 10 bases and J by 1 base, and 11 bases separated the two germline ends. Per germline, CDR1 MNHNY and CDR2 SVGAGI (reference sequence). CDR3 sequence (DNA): TGTGCCACTGGGACTGAGTCCTACGAGCAGTACTTC. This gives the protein CATGTESYEQYF.